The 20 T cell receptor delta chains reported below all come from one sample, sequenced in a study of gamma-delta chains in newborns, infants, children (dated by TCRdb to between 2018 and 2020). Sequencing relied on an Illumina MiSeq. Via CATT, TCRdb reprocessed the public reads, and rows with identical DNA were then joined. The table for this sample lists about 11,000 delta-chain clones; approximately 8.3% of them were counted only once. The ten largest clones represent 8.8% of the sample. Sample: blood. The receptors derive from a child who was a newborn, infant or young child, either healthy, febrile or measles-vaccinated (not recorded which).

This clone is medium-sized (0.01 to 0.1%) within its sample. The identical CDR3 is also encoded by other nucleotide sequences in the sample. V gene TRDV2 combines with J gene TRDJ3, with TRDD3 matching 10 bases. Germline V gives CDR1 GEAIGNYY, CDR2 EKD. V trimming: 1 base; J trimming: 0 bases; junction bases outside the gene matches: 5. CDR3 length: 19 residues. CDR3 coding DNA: TGTGCCTGTGACACTGGGGGATACAGGAGCTCCTGGGACACCCGACAGATGTTTTTC. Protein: CACDTGGYRSSWDTRQMFF.

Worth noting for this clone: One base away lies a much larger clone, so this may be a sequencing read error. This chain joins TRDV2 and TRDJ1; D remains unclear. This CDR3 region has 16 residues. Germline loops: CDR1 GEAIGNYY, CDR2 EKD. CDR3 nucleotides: TGTGCCTGTGGCACCGTCTCCCAGAGATACACCGATAAACTCATCTTT. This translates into CACGTVSQRYTDKLIF.

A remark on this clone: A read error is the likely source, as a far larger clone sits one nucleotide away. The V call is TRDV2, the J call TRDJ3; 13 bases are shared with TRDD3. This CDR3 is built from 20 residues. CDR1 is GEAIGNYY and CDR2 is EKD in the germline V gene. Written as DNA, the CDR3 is TGTGCCTGTGACACCGCCACTGGGGGATACGAGTCCTGGGACACCCGACAGAGGTTTTTC. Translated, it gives CACDTATGGYESWDTRQRFF.

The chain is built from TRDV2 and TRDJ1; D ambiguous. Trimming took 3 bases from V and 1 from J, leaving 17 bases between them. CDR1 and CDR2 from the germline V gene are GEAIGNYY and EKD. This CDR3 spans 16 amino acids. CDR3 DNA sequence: TGTGCCTGTGACCCGGCCGACCGTACTGCCACCGATAAACTCATCTTT. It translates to CACDPADRTATDKLIF.

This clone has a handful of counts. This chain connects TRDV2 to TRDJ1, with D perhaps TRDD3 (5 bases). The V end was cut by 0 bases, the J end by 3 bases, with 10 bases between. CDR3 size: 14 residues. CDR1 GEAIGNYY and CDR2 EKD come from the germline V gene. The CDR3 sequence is CACDTVRGPDKLIF. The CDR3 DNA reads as TGTGCCTGTGACACCGTCCGGGGACCCGATAAACTCATCTTT.

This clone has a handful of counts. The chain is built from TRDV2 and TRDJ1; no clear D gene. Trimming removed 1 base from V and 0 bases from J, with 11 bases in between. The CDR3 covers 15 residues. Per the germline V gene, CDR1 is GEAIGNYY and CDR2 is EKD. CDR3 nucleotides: TGTGCCTGTGACACTCGTTTACCGTACACCGATAAACTCATCTTT. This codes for CACDTRLPYTDKLIF.

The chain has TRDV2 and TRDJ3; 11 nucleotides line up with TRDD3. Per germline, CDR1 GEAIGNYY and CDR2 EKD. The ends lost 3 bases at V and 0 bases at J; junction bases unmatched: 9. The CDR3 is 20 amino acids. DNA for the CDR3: TGTGCCTGTGACGAAATACTGGGGGATAAAAGCTCCTGGGACACCCGACAGATGTTTTTC. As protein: CACDEILGDKSSWDTRQMFF.

CDR3 amino acids: CACDTVSTGGYADTDKLIF. CDR3 DNA sequence: TGTGCCTGTGACACGGTGTCTACTGGGGGATACGCGGACACCGATAAACTCATCTTT. The chain has TRDV2 and TRDJ1; 13 nucleotides match TRDD3. V was pared by 1 base and J by 0 bases, with 10 bases of the junction left unmatched. The germline CDR1 and CDR2 sequences are GEAIGNYY and EKD. CDR3 length: 19 residues.

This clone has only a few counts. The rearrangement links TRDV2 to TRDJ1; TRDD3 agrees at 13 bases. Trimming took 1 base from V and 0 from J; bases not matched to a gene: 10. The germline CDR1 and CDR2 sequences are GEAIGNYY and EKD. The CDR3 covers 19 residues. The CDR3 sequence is CACDTLLGDTQWDTDKLIF. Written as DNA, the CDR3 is TGTGCCTGTGACACGTTACTGGGGGATACGCAATGGGACACCGATAAACTCATCTTT.

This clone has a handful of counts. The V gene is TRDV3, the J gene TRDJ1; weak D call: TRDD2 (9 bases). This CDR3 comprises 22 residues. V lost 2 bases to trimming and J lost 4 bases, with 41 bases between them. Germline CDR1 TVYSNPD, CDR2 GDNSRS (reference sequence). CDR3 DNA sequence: TGTGCCTTTTCTCTGGCTGGCCTTCCTACGGCGGACTGGGGGGCCCCCCACGATAAACTCATCTTT. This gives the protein CAFSLAGLPTADWGAPHDKLIF.

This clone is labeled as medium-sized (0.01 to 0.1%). In nucleotides, the CDR3 is TGTGCCTGTGACTCCCTAGTACTGGGGGATACAGGGGACACCGATAAACTCATCTTT. Its translation is CACDSLVLGDTGDTDKLIF. The chain has TRDV2 and TRDJ1; 12 bases fit TRDD3. The CDR3 has 19 amino acids. Germline CDR1 is GEAIGNYY and CDR2 is EKD. With V trimmed by 3 bases and J by 0 bases, 13 bases remained unmatched.

CDR3 region: CACDGIPPRTGGTDKLIF. CDR3 DNA sequence: TGTGCCTGTGACGGGATTCCACCGCGTACTGGGGGGACCGATAAACTCATCTTT. This chain uses TRDV2 with TRDJ1, with TRDD3 matching over 8 bases. The CDR3 is 18 amino acids. Germline V gives CDR1 GEAIGNYY, CDR2 EKD. The trim removed 3 bases at V and 2 bases at J, leaving 16 bases unmatched.

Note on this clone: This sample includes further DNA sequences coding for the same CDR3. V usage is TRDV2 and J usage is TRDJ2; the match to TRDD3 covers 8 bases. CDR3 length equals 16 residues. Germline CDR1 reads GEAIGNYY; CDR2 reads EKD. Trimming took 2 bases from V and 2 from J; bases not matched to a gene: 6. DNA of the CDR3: TGTGCCTGTGACATACTGGGGGCTACGTTGACAGCACAACTCTTCTTT. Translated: CACDILGATLTAQLFF.

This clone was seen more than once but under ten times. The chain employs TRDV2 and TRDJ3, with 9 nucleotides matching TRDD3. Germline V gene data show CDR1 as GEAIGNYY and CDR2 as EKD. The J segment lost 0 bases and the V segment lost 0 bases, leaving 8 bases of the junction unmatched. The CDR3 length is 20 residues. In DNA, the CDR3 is TGTGCCTGTGACACCGTAATACTGGGGGAGAGCTCCTGGGACACCCGACAGATGTTTTTC. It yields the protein CACDTVILGESSWDTRQMFF.

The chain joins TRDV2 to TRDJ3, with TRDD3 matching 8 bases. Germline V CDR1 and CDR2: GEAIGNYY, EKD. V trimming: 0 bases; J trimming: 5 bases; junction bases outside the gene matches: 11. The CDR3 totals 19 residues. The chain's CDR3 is CACDTVPTGIHRDTRQMFF. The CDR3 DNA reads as TGTGCCTGTGACACCGTCCCTACGGGGATACACCGGGACACCCGACAGATGTTTTTC.

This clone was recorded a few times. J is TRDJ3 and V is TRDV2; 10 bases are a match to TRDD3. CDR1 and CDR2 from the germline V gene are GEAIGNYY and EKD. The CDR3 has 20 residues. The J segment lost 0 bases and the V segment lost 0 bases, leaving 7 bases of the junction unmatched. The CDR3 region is CACDTVLGDSVSWDTRQMFF. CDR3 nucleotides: TGTGCCTGTGACACCGTACTGGGGGATTCGGTCTCCTGGGACACCCGACAGATGTTTTTC.

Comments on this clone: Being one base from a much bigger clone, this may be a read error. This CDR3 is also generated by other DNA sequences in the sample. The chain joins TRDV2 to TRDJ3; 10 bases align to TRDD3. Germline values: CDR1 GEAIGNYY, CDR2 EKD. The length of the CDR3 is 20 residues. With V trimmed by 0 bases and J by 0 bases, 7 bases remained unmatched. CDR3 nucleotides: TGTGCCTGTGACACCGTACTGGGGGATGCAAGCTCCTGGGACACCCGACAGATGTTTTTC. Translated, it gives CACDTVLGDASSWDTRQMFF.

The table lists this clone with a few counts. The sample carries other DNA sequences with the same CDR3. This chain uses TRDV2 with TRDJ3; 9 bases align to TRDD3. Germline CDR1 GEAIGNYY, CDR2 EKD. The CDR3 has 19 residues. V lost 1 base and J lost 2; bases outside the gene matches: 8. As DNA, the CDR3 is TGTGCCTGTGACACTTTACTGGGGGACACGGCCTGGGACACCCGACAGATGTTTTTC. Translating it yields CACDTLLGDTAWDTRQMFF.

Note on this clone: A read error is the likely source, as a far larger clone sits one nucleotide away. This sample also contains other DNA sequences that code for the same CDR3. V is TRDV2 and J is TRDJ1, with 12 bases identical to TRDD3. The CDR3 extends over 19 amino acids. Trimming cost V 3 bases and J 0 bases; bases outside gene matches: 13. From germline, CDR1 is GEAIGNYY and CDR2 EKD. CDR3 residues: CACDPVLGDTRRNTDKLIF. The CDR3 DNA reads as TGTGCCTGTGACCCTGTGCTGGGGGATACGCGACGGAACACCGATAAACTCATCTTT.

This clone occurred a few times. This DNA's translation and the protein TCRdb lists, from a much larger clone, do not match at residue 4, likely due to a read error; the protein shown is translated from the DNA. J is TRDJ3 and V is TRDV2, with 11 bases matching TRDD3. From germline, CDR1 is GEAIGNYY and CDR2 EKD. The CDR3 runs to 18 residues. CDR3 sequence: CACGTVLGDTWDTRQMFF. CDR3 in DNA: TGTGCCTGTGGCACCGTACTGGGGGATACCTGGGACACCCGACAGATGTTTTTC.